These T cell receptor beta chains were read from a single sample in a study of cytomegalovirus exposure and HLA in healthy donors. This table comes from immunoSEQ multiplex PCR, and its TCRdb copy is limited to in-frame clones, with some not included. The table lists 85,000 to 130,000 clones, about 80% of them singletons, with roughly 5% in the top ten. The sequenced material came from PBMCs. These receptors came from a man aged 55-75 years in good health and CMV-seropositive. The CDR3 runs from the conserved cysteine through the conserved F or W. A D gene is named only where the DNA matches it firmly. Clone size is not always given. Where it is, it says once, few, many or a class for expanded clones.

v_gene: TRBV29-1
abundance: .
j_gene: TRBJ2-2
d_gene: TRBD1
CDR3nt: TGCAGCGTTGACCCGGGACAGGGCAACACCGGGGAGCTGTTTTTT
CDR3aa: CSVDPGQGNTGELFF

v_gene: TRBV19
abundance: once
j_gene: TRBJ2-7
d_gene: .
CDR3nt: TGTGCCAGCGGGTGGGGCTTCTCCTACGAGCAGTACTTC
CDR3aa: CASGWGFSYEQYF

v_gene: TRBV6-5
abundance: few
j_gene: TRBJ1-1
d_gene: .
CDR3nt: TGTGCCAGCAGTTACTCGTATCGGGACACTGAAGCTTTCTTT
CDR3aa: CASSYSYRDTEAFF

v_gene: TRBV7-9
abundance: .
j_gene: TRBJ2-3
d_gene: TRBD1
CDR3nt: TGTGCCAGCAGCCGGACAGGGGGGACAATCGGCACAGATACGCAGTATTTT
CDR3aa: CASSRTGGTIGTDTQYF

v_gene: TRBV9
abundance: few
j_gene: TRBJ2-7
d_gene: .
CDR3nt: TGTGCCAGCAGCGCCAACCCCCGGGACAAGCAGAACGAGCAGTACTTC
CDR3aa: CASSANPRDKQNEQYF

v_gene: TRBV18
abundance: .
j_gene: TRBJ2-3
d_gene: TRBD1
CDR3nt: TGTGCCAGCTCACCACGGGGGCGACAGGGAACTTATACGCAGTATTTT
CDR3aa: CASSPRGRQGTYTQYF

v_gene: TRBV19
abundance: .
j_gene: TRBJ1-4
d_gene: TRBD1
CDR3nt: TGTGCCAGTAGTATTGGGACAGGGGTAGAAAAACTGTTTTTT
CDR3aa: CASSIGTGVEKLFF

v_gene: TRBV5-1
abundance: .
j_gene: TRBJ2-2
d_gene: .
CDR3nt: TGCGCCAGCAGCCCTGGAGGTGACACCGGGGAGCTGTTTTTT
CDR3aa: CASSPGGDTGELFF

v_gene: TRBV5-4
abundance: .
j_gene: TRBJ2-1
d_gene: TRBD2
CDR3nt: TGTGCCAGCAGCTTAGTAGCGGGGGCTTACAATGAGCAGTTCTTC
CDR3aa: CASSLVAGAYNEQFF

v_gene: TRBV11-1
abundance: .
j_gene: TRBJ2-7
d_gene: .
CDR3nt: TGTGCCAGCAGCCTTACCTACGAGCAGTACTTC
CDR3aa: CASSLTYEQYF

v_gene: TRBV12-5
abundance: once
j_gene: TRBJ2-3
d_gene: .
CDR3nt: TGTGCTAGTGGTTTGGTCCAAAGGGGGGATACGCAGTATTTT
CDR3aa: CASGLVQRGDTQYF

v_gene: TRBV19
abundance: .
j_gene: TRBJ1-4
d_gene: .
CDR3nt: TGTGCCAGTAGTATACAGGGGCCCCTCAATGAAAAACTGTTTTTT
CDR3aa: CASSIQGPLNEKLFF

v_gene: TRBV7-3
abundance: .
j_gene: TRBJ1-2
d_gene: .
CDR3nt: TGTGCCAGCAGCTTAAACAGGGCCAACTATGGCTACACCTTC
CDR3aa: CASSLNRANYGYTF

v_gene: TRBV5-1
abundance: .
j_gene: TRBJ2-2
d_gene: TRBD1
CDR3nt: TGCGCCAGCAGTCATGGACAGGCGCTTACCGGGGAGCTGTTTTTT
CDR3aa: CASSHGQALTGELFF

v_gene: TRBV11-2
abundance: .
j_gene: TRBJ2-7
d_gene: TRBD1
CDR3nt: TGTGCCAGCAGCTTAGTTGGGACAGGGGGCTTCGAGCAGTACTTC
CDR3aa: CASSLVGTGGFEQYF

v_gene: TRBV9
abundance: .
j_gene: TRBJ1-6
d_gene: .
CDR3nt: TGTGCCAGCAGCGTAGACTTCTTCTATAATTCACCCCTCCACTTT
CDR3aa: CASSVDFFYNSPLHF

v_gene: TRBV6-5
abundance: .
j_gene: TRBJ1-3
d_gene: .
CDR3nt: TGTGCCAGCAGTCCCACGGTTACTGGAAACACCATATATTTT
CDR3aa: CASSPTVTGNTIYF

v_gene: TRBV5-1
abundance: .
j_gene: TRBJ1-1
d_gene: .
CDR3nt: TGCGCCAGCAGCTCGGGAGGGGGGAACACTGAAGCTTTCTTT
CDR3aa: CASSSGGGNTEAFF

v_gene: TRBV5-1
abundance: .
j_gene: TRBJ2-7
d_gene: .
CDR3nt: TGCGCCAGCAGCGTAGGGGGCGAGCAGTACTTC
CDR3aa: CASSVGGEQYF

v_gene: TRBV7-5
abundance: once
j_gene: TRBJ2-7
d_gene: .
CDR3nt: TGTGTCAGAAGCTTAAGGGCAGGGCGGGAAAACGAGCAGTACTTC
CDR3aa: CVRSLRAGRENEQYF

v_gene: TRBV28
abundance: .
j_gene: TRBJ2-7
d_gene: .
CDR3nt: TGTGCCAGCAGTTTGCCCTCCCGGGAGCTGGGGCAGTACTTC
CDR3aa: CASSLPSRELGQYF

v_gene: TRBV30
abundance: .
j_gene: TRBJ2-7
d_gene: .
CDR3nt: TGTGCCTGGAGTTTATGGACTTCATTGACCTACGAGCAGTACTTC
CDR3aa: CAWSLWTSLTYEQYF

v_gene: TRBV6-5
abundance: .
j_gene: TRBJ1-2
d_gene: .
CDR3nt: TGTGCCAGCAGTTATTCCCCCGAAATAGCTAATGGCTACACCTTC
CDR3aa: CASSYSPEIANGYTF

v_gene: TRBV5-1
abundance: few
j_gene: TRBJ2-7
d_gene: TRBD1
CDR3nt: TGCGCCAGCAGCTCCCGGGACAGGGGGATCTACGAGCAGTACTTC
CDR3aa: CASSSRDRGIYEQYF

v_gene: TRBV19
abundance: .
j_gene: TRBJ1-2
d_gene: TRBD1
CDR3nt: TGTGCCAGTAGCCCCGAGGGGGCCTATGGCTACACCTTC
CDR3aa: CASSPEGAYGYTF

v_gene: TRBV7-9
abundance: .
j_gene: TRBJ2-5
d_gene: TRBD1
CDR3nt: TGTGCCAGCAGCCTATCGGACAGGGAGTGGGAGACCCAGTACTTC
CDR3aa: CASSLSDREWETQYF

v_gene: TRBV5-1
abundance: .
j_gene: TRBJ1-2
d_gene: .
CDR3nt: TGCGCCAGCAGCTTGGGGGCCGGGGGGGGCGCCTATGGCTACACCTTC
CDR3aa: CASSLGAGGGAYGYTF

v_gene: TRBV19
abundance: .
j_gene: TRBJ1-1
d_gene: .
CDR3nt: TGTGCCAGTAGTATCCAGGGCCAGAACACTGAAGCTTTCTTT
CDR3aa: CASSIQGQNTEAFF

v_gene: TRBV18
abundance: .
j_gene: TRBJ1-3
d_gene: .
CDR3nt: TGTGCCAGCTCCCGCGGGGACGGGATCTCTGGAAACACCATATATTTT
CDR3aa: CASSRGDGISGNTIYF

v_gene: TRBV7-9
abundance: .
j_gene: TRBJ2-2
d_gene: TRBD1
CDR3nt: TGTGCCAGGGGACAGGGGCCTGATCTGAACACCGGGGAGCTGTTTTTT
CDR3aa: CARGQGPDLNTGELFF

v_gene: TRBV11-2
abundance: .
j_gene: TRBJ2-1
d_gene: TRBD2
CDR3nt: TGTGCCAGCAGCTCCGGGACTAGCGGGGGGGTCTACAATGAGCAGTTCTTC
CDR3aa: CASSSGTSGGVYNEQFF

v_gene: TRBV5-6
abundance: few
j_gene: TRBJ2-7
d_gene: TRBD2
CDR3nt: TGTGCCAGCACCCGGGGCCGCGGGGGTTTTTACGAGCAGTACTTC
CDR3aa: CASTRGRGGFYEQYF

v_gene: TRBV5-1
abundance: .
j_gene: TRBJ2-5
d_gene: TRBD2
CDR3nt: TGCGCCAGCAGCTCCCCCCGGGAGGGGGGGGGACAAGAGACCCAGTACTTC
CDR3aa: CASSSPREGGGQETQYF

v_gene: TRBV7-8
abundance: .
j_gene: TRBJ1-1
d_gene: .
CDR3nt: TGTGCCAGCAGGCGAGGCGGGGACACTGAAGCTTTCTTT
CDR3aa: CASRRGGDTEAFF

v_gene: TRBV19
abundance: once
j_gene: TRBJ2-7
d_gene: TRBD1
CDR3nt: TGTGCCAGTAGTATACAGGGGGCCTACGAGCAGTACTTC
CDR3aa: CASSIQGAYEQYF